This T cell receptor beta chain was captured by sequencing in a study of CD8 T cells in ankylosing spondylitis listed by TCRdb under 2017. The study in broad terms: The study profiled T cell receptor beta repertoires in healthy donors and ankylosing spondylitis patients to find disease-linked TCR variants. The full study cohort comprised about 23 ankylosing spondylitis patients and about 110 healthy donors. Peripheral blood samples were taken, and synovial fluid was additionally collected from ankylosing spondylitis patients.

The paper's findings and limits, for the study overall: A CD8+ phenotype was shown by the disease-linked clones, which were found at relatively low frequencies in peripheral blood. Blood from ankylosing spondylitis patients appeared to be characterized by a TCR beta motif made up of about 8 highly homologous amino acid variants. Some TCR beta motif variants had previously been reported in synovial fluid and blood of reactive arthritis patients, which suggested common disease-initiation mechanisms. Significant enrichment of the disease-linked clones was reported in matched synovial fluid samples from ankylosing spondylitis patients.

Sequenced on an Illumina HiSeq 2500. TCR beta libraries were prepared by quantitative 5'-RACE with molecular barcodes. The study's processing was this. To identify disease-linked TCR variants, a new computational method was used, one built on a probabilistic model of VDJ rearrangement. TCRdb itself trimmed the public reads at Q25 with fastp, ran MiXCR and retained productive beta chains. Every entry covers one CDR3 protein and lists the most common genes and DNA from its rows. None of the V and J calls come from the authors' own analysis; TCRdb made them. This sample lists some 140,000 distinct CDR3 sequences; 7% to 8% were detected once. The biggest ten clones account for under 15% of the sample. Spanning cysteine to phenylalanine, the CDR3 consists of 13 amino acids. CDR3 DNA is the only sequence kept; it has 39 bases, read in frame from the first base. Trimming removed 2 bases from V and 0 bases from J, leaving 4 bases between the germline ends. For CDR1 and CDR2, the germline V gene lists MGHRA and YSYEKL.

This clonotype was seen ten or more times. Its recognized antigen is unknown. No quality values exist for individual bases; no much larger clone is one base distant. This TCR derives from a female donor with ankylosing spondylitis or in good health (not recorded which). The receptor chain draws on TRBV4-1 and TRBJ1-2; the D gene lacks a confident call. What was sequenced was blood, either unsorted or a sorted T cell fraction (not recorded which). The sequenced DNA is TGCGCCAGCAGCCAAACAGCTAACTATGGCTACACCTTC. Translated, this is CASSQTANYGYTF.